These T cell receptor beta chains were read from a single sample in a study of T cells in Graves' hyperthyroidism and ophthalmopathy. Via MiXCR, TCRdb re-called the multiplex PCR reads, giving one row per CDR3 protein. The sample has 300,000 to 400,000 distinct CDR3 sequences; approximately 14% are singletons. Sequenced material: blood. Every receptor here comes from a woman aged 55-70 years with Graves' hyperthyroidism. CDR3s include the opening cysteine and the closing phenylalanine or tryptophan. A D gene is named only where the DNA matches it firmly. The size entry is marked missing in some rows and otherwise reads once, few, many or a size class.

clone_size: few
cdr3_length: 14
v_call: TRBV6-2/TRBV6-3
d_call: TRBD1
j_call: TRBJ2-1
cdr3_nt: TGTGCCAGCAGACAGGGGGTTACCTACAATGAGCAGTTCTTC
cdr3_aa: CASRQGVTYNEQFF

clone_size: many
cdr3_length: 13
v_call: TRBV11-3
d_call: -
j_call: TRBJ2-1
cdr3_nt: TGTGCCAGCAGCTTAGTTATGTCCAATGAGCAGTTCTTC
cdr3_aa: CASSLVMSNEQFF

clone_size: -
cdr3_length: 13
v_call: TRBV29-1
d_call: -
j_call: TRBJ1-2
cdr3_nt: TGCAGCGTTGAAAGTTCGCAGGGGACTGGCTACACCTTC
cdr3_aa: CSVESSQGTGYTF

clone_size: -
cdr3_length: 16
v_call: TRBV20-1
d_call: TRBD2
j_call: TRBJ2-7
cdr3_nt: TGCAGTGCTAGAGCTGTGCGGGAGGGGTTGGGGTACGAGCAGTACTTC
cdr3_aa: CSARAVREGLGYEQYF

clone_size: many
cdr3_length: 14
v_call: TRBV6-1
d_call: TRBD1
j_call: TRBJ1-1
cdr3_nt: TGTGCCAGCAGGGACAGGGGGCTGAACACTGAAGCTTTCTTT
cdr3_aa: CASRDRGLNTEAFF

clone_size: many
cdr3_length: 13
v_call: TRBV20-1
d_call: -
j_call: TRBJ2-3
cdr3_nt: TGCAGTGCTGGGACTCCCGGGGCAGATACGCAGTATTTT
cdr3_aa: CSAGTPGADTQYF

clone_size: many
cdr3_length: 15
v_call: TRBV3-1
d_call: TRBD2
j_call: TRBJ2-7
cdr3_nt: TGTGCCAGCAGCGTATCCGGGACTAGAGTGTACGAGCAGTACTTC
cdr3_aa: CASSVSGTRVYEQYF

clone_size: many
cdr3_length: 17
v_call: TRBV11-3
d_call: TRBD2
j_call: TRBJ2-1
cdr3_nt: TGTGCCAGCAGCACCCGACCTGGCGGGAGCTCCTACAATGAGCAGTTCTTC
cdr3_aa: CASSTRPGGSSYNEQFF

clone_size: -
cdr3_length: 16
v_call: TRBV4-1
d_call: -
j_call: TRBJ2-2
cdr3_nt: TGCGCCAGCAGCCATCCCCGACAGAAGAACACCGGGGAGCTGTTTTTT
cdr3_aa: CASSHPRQKNTGELFF

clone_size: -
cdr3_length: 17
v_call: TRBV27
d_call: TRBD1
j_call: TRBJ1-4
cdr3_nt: TGTGCCAGCAGAGCTCCGGGACAGGGGTCCCCCAGGGGAAAACTGTTTTTT
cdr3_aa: CASRAPGQGSPRGKLFF

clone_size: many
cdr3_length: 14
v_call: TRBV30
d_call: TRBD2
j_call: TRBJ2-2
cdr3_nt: TGTGCCTGGGTTCGGACTAGGAGCACCGGGGAGCTGTTTTTT
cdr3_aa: CAWVRTRSTGELFF

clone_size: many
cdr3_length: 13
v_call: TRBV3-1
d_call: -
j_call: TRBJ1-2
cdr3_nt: TGTGCCAGCAGCCGGGGGGGACTCTATGGCTACACCTTC
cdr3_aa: CASSRGGLYGYTF

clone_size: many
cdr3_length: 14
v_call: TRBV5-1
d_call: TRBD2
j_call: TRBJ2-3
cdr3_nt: TGCGCCAGCAGCTGGGGACTAGCGACAGATACGCAGTATTTT
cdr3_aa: CASSWGLATDTQYF

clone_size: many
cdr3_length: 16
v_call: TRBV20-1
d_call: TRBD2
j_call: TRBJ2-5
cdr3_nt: TGCAGTGCTAGAGATATGGTAGCGGGGTTCCAAGAGACCCAGTACTTC
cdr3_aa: CSARDMVAGFQETQYF

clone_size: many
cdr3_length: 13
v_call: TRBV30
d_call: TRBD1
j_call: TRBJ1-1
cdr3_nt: TGTGCCTGGAAAATCCAGGGGGCGCCTGAAGCTTTCTTT
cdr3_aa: CAWKIQGAPEAFF

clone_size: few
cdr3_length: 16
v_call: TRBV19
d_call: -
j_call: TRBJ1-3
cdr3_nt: TGTGCCAGTAGCCCGAGCGGTACAAACTCTGGAAACACCATATATTTT
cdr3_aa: CASSPSGTNSGNTIYF

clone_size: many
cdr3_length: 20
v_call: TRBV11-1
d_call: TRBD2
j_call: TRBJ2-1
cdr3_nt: TGTGCCAGCAGCTCCCCCGGGACTAGCTCTGGTAGGGTCCACTACAATGAGCAGTTCTTC
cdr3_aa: CASSSPGTSSGRVHYNEQFF

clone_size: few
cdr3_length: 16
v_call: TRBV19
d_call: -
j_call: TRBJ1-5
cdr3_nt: TGTGCCAGTAGTGTTAGCCGGAAAGGGCATAATCAGCCCCAGCATTTT
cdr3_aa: CASSVSRKGHNQPQHF

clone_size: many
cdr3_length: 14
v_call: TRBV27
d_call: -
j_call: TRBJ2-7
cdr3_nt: TGTGCCAGCAGTTTAAGCAGGAGCTCCTACGAGCAGTACTTC
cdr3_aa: CASSLSRSSYEQYF

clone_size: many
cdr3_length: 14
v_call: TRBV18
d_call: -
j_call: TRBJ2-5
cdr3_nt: TGTGCCAGCTCACCTCCGACAGGTCAAGAGACCCAGTACTTC
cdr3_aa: CASSPPTGQETQYF